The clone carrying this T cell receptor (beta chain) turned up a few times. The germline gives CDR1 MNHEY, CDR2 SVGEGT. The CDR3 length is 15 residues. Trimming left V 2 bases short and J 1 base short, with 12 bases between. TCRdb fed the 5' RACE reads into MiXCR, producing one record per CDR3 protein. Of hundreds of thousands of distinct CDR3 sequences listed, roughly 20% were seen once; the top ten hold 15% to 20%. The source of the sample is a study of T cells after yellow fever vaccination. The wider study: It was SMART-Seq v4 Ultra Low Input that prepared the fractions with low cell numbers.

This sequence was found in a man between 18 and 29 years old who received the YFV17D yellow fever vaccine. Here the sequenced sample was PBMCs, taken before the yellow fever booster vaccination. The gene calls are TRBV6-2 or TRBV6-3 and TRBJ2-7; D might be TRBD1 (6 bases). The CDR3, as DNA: TGTGCCAGCAGTTACCACAGGGACCTATCCTACGAGCAGTACTTC. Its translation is CASSYHRDLSYEQYF.